This entry lists 25 T cell receptor beta chains sequenced from one sample in a study of blood T cell repertoires in COVID-19. TCRdb's table, derived via immunoSEQ multiplex PCR, lists solely in-frame clones and lacks some. Of roughly 170,000 clones in the sample, more than 80% were seen once. Specimen: peripheral blood. Source of these receptors: a human donor in a cohort sampled during active COVID-19.

This clone showed up just a few times. The chain recombines TRBV27 with TRBJ1-2; D unresolved. Trimming cost V 2 bases and J 4 bases, with 20 bases left between them. The CDR3 loop spans 17 amino acids. The germline CDR1 and CDR2 sequences are MNHEY and SMNVEV (reference sequence). The CDR3 nucleotides are TGTGCCAGCAGTTTAAGGCAGAGGGAGGACCTTGGCTATGGCTACACCTTC. Residues: CASSLRQREDLGYGYTF.

V and J are TRBV6-1 and TRBJ2-7; 8 nucleotides agree with TRBD1. Germline V gene lookup returns CDR1 MNHNS and CDR2 SASEGT. V was clipped by 2 bases and J by 2 bases; unmatched bases: 14. The CDR3 is made up of 18 amino acids. In DNA, the CDR3 is TGTGCCAGCAGTGAATTTTCCCCTCGACAGGGGCCCACCTACGAGCAGTACTTC. Translated, it gives CASSEFSPRQGPTYEQYF.

The rearrangement links TRBV30 to TRBJ1-6, with D possibly matching TRBD1 (5 bases). The CDR3 is 14 amino acids. Trimming pared 3 bases from V and 6 bases from J, leaving 12 bases between. The germline V gene has CDR1 GTSNPN and CDR2 SVGIG (reference sequence). The CDR3 sequence is CAWRGDSSNSPLHF. The CDR3, as DNA: TGTGCCTGGAGAGGGGACTCTAGTAATTCACCCCTCCACTTT.

This rearrangement joins TRBV19 to TRBJ1-2; the D is unclear. The CDR3 sequence is 14 residues long. CDR1 is LNHDA, CDR2 SQIVND, per germline (reference sequence). V shed 3 bases and J shed 6 bases, with 14 bases lying between them. CDR3 sequence: CASSMRAREDGYTF. CDR3 bases: TGTGCCAGTAGTATGAGGGCGAGGGAGGATGGCTACACCTTC.

Only one count was recorded for this clone. J is TRBJ2-5 and V is TRBV19; the D gene is possibly TRBD1 (5 bases). The CDR3 covers 14 residues. Germline V CDR1 and CDR2: LNHDA, SQIVND (reference sequence). Trimming stripped 4 bases from V and 0 bases from J, with 9 bases between. In DNA form, the CDR3 reads TGTGCCAGTAGTACCAGGGAATACCAAGAGACCCAGTACTTC. Encoded protein: CASSTREYQETQYF.

This clone occurred once. The chain recombines TRBV2 with TRBJ2-5; possible D gene TRBD1, 5 bases. Germline V CDR1 and CDR2: SNHLY, FYNNEI. V was shortened by 7 bases and J by 2 bases, with 14 bases between the two germline ends. This CDR3 has 14 residues. The CDR3 DNA is TGTGCCAGCACCCAGGGAAGGAATCAAGAGACCCAGTACTTC. Residues: CASTQGRNQETQYF.

The rearrangement uses TRBV6-5 and TRBJ1-1; D is undetermined. Trimming cost V 8 bases and J 3 bases, with 13 bases left between them. The germline V gene has CDR1 MNHEY and CDR2 SVGAGI. This CDR3 region has 13 residues. The CDR3 DNA sequence: TGTGCCAGCGCCCAGAATTCCCACACTGAAGCTTTCTTT. Amino acids: CASAQNSHTEAFF.

This chain links TRBV12-3 or TRBV12-4 with TRBJ1-6; D gene uncertain. Trimming pared 2 bases from V and 5 bases from J, leaving 4 bases between. The CDR3 has 13 residues. In DNA form, the CDR3 reads TGTGCCAGCAGTTTAATAAATAATTCACCCCTCCACTTT. Protein sequence: CASSLINNSPLHF.

V and J are TRBV7-9 and TRBJ2-5; 9 bases match TRBD2. CDR1 is SEHNR and CDR2 is FQNEAQ in the germline V gene (reference sequence). The length of the CDR3 is 16 residues. V lost 5 bases to trimming and J lost 5 bases; unmatched junction nucleotides: 12. The CDR3 is CASSHRGGGAWETQYF. The CDR3 DNA follows: TGTGCCAGCAGCCACAGAGGCGGGGGGGCCTGGGAGACCCAGTACTTC.

This sequence joins TRBV29-1 and TRBJ1-1, with D possibly TRBD1 on 6 matching bases. Germline V gene data show CDR1 as SQVTM and CDR2 as ANQGSEA. The V end lost 1 base, the J end lost 5 bases, and 11 bases lay between the germline ends. The CDR3 has 13 amino acids. The CDR3 region is CSVEGGLGTEAFF. The CDR3 region has the DNA TGCAGCGTTGAAGGGGGGCTGGGGACTGAAGCTTTCTTT.

The genes are TRBV18 and TRBJ2-7; D is possibly TRBD1 (5 bases). Germline loops: CDR1 KGHSH, CDR2 LQKENI. This CDR3 comprises 14 residues. Trimming stripped 3 bases from V and 2 bases from J, with 11 bases between. CDR3 coding DNA: TGTGCCAGCTCACCCCCCCCAGGGACCTACGAGCAGTACTTC. Amino acids: CASSPPPGTYEQYF.

The count of this clone is one. This chain uses TRBV12-3 or TRBV12-4 with TRBJ1-4; D gene unclear. This CDR3 region has 13 residues. With 10 bases removed from V and 1 base from J, the gap between germline ends came to 10 bases. CDR3 region: CAIHRGTNEKLFF. The CDR3, as DNA: TGTGCCATCCATCGGGGAACTAATGAAAAACTGTTTTTT.

The chain couples TRBV3-1 (or the pseudogene TRBV3-2) to TRBJ2-1, with a tentative D call TRBD1 (6 bases). Germline V gives CDR1 LGHDT, CDR2 YNNKEL (reference sequence). Trimming took 0 bases from V and 2 from J, leaving 11 bases between them. The CDR3 is 16 amino acids. CDR3 loop: CASSQDWGLPYNEQFF. The CDR3, as DNA: TGTGCCAGCAGCCAAGATTGGGGGCTTCCCTACAATGAGCAGTTCTTC.

V is TRBV7-9 and J is TRBJ2-3; 11 bases map to TRBD1. V lost 5 bases to trimming and J lost 5 bases; unmatched junction nucleotides: 6. The CDR3 runs 15 residues. Germline CDR1 and CDR2: SEHNR and FQNEAQ (reference sequence). The CDR3 region is CASSRGQGAEDTQYF. The CDR3 DNA is TGTGCCAGCAGCCGAGGACAGGGGGCTGAAGATACGCAGTATTTT.

V gene TRBV9 combines with J gene TRBJ1-2; 9 nucleotides agree with TRBD1. There are 14 residues in the CDR3. Germline trimming cut 3 bases from V and 4 bases from J; bases unmatched to any gene: 4. Germline V gives CDR1 SGDLS, CDR2 YYNGEE. The CDR3 sequence is CASSGTGAGYGYTF. The CDR3 DNA sequence: TGTGCCAGCAGCGGGACAGGGGCGGGCTATGGCTACACCTTC.

The rearrangement uses TRBV4-1 and TRBJ1-3; D gene ambiguous. V was shortened by 0 bases and J by 0 bases, with 9 bases between the two germline ends. There are 16 residues in the CDR3. Germline CDR1 reads MGHRA; CDR2 reads YSYEKL. CDR3 loop: CASSQDKQPSGNTIYF. The DNA for the CDR3 is TGCGCCAGCAGCCAAGATAAGCAACCCTCTGGAAACACCATATATTTT.

V usage is TRBV10-3 and J usage is TRBJ1-6; TRBD1 is a possible D gene (5 bases). There are 14 residues in the CDR3. CDR1 is ENHRY, CDR2 SYGVKD, per germline. The ends were cut back, 7 bases at V and 5 bases at J, with 12 bases in the middle. In nucleotides, the CDR3 is TGTGCCATCACGCCGGGGGGGGATAATTCACCCCTCCACTTT. This gives the protein CAITPGGDNSPLHF.

The chain couples TRBV12-3 or TRBV12-4 to TRBJ2-7; TRBD2 is a possible D gene (5 bases). CDR3 length equals 13 residues. V lost 4 bases, J lost 6 bases, and 13 bases lay in between. This CDR3 is CASSSGRAGEQYF. The CDR3 nucleotides read TGTGCCAGCAGTTCTGGGCGGGCAGGCGAGCAGTACTTC.

The chain joins TRBV18 to TRBJ2-2, with D maybe TRBD1 (5 bases). The V gene's germline CDR1 is KGHSH and CDR2 LQKENI. V dropped 0 bases and J dropped 6 bases, with 14 bases sitting between them. The CDR3 runs 16 residues. DNA for the CDR3: TGTGCCAGCTCACCACCGGCGCAGGGCGGAGCCGGGGAGCTGTTTTTT. This codes for CASSPPAQGGAGELFF.

This clone was picked up one time. V gene TRBV5-1 combines with J gene TRBJ2-5; 7 bases align to TRBD2. Per germline, CDR1 SGHRS and CDR2 YFSETQ. This CDR3 is built from 15 residues. The J segment lost 5 bases and the V segment lost 0 bases, leaving 7 bases of the junction unmatched. The CDR3 nucleotides read TGCGCCAGCAGCTTGGTTACGGGGGAGGGGGAGACCCAGTACTTC. It encodes CASSLVTGEGETQYF.

The J gene is TRBJ2-7, the V gene TRBV14; maybe TRBD1 (5 bases). The CDR3 contains 16 residues. V was trimmed by 2 bases and J by 1 base, leaving 15 bases between them. Germline V CDR1 and CDR2: SGHDN, FVKESK. CDR3 coding DNA: TGTGCCAGCAGCCAAAGGGGCCTGGACACTTCCTACGAGCAGTACTTC. It codes for CASSQRGLDTSYEQYF.

The chain carries TRBV18 and TRBJ2-5; possible D gene TRBD2, 5 bases. V lost 3 bases to trimming and J lost 2 bases, with 7 bases between them. This CDR3 contains 13 residues. Looked up from germline, CDR1 is KGHSH and CDR2 is LQKENI. This CDR3 is CASSPGAQETQYF. CDR3 coding DNA: TGTGCCAGCTCACCGGGAGCTCAAGAGACCCAGTACTTC.

This rearrangement joins TRBV30 to TRBJ1-2; 12 bases are shared with TRBD1. Germline V gene lookup returns CDR1 GTSNPN and CDR2 SVGIG (reference sequence). With 0 bases clipped from V and 7 bases from J, the junction kept 3 bases outside the gene matches. The CDR3 is 14 amino acids. The chain's CDR3 is CAWSVLGQGAGYTF. The CDR3 DNA reads as TGTGCCTGGAGTGTACTGGGACAGGGGGCTGGCTACACCTTC.

The chain combines TRBV18 with TRBJ1-2; 7 nucleotides line up with TRBD1. J gave up 6 bases and V 3 bases, and 4 bases lay outside the gene matches. CDR1 and CDR2 from the germline V gene are KGHSH and LQKENI. CDR3 size: 13 residues. CDR3: CASSPRQGDGYTF. The CDR3 DNA follows: TGTGCCAGCTCACCCCGGCAGGGGGATGGCTACACCTTC.

The rearrangement uses TRBV6-2 or TRBV6-3 and TRBJ1-1; D is perhaps TRBD1 (5 bases). The CDR3 sequence is 16 residues long. V was shortened by 5 bases and J by 1 base, with 17 bases between the two germline ends. CDR1 and CDR2 (germline): MNHEY, SVGEGT. The CDR3 sequence is CASSLPPQTENTEAFF. CDR3 nucleotide sequence: TGTGCCAGCAGTCTACCCCCCCAGACAGAGAACACTGAAGCTTTCTTT.